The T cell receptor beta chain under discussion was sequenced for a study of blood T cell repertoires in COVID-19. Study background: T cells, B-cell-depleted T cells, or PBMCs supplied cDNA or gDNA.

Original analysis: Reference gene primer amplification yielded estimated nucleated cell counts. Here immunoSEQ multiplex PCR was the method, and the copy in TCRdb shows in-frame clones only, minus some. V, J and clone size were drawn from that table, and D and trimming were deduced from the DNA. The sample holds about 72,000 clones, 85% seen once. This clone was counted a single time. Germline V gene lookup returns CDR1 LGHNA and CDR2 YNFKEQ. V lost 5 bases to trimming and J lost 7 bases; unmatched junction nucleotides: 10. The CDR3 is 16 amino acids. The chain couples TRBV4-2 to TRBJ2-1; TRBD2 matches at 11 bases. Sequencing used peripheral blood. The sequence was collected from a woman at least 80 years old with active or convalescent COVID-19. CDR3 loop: CASSKALAGGRNEQFF. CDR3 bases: TGTGCCAGCAGCAAAGCCTTAGCGGGGGGGCGGAATGAGCAGTTCTTC.